Below are 21 T cell receptor beta chains sequenced from a single sample in a study of cytomegalovirus exposure and HLA in healthy donors. The PCR had 60 Vbeta and 13 Jbeta primers. Clones were sequenced by immunoSEQ multiplex PCR, and TCRdb holds only the in-frame ones, with some missing. In the table there are about 94,000 clones, over 60% of which are singletons. Sequences were obtained from PBMCs. The receptor source for this set is a man younger than 45 in good health and CMV-seronegative.

J is TRBJ1-1 and V is TRBV6-6; 10 positions match TRBD1. Looked up from germline, CDR1 is MNHNY and CDR2 is SVGAGI (reference sequence). This CDR3 comprises 14 residues. V lost 7 bases, J lost 4 bases, and 6 bases stayed unmatched. This CDR3 reads CASNTGTGVTEAFF. In nucleotides, the CDR3 is TGTGCCAGCAACACTGGGACAGGGGTCACTGAAGCTTTCTTT.

This chain uses TRBV28 with TRBJ2-6; 8 bases agree with TRBD2. With 8 bases clipped from V and 3 bases from J, the junction kept 3 bases outside the gene matches. CDR1 is MDHEN and CDR2 is SYDVKM in the germline V gene. The CDR3 sequence is 14 residues long. The CDR3 sequence: CASFSGSGANVLTF. The CDR3, as DNA: TGTGCCAGCTTCAGCGGGAGTGGGGCCAACGTCCTGACTTTC. Complete variable domain (other parts from reference TRBV28 and TRBJ2-6): DVKVTQSSRYLVKRTGEKVFLECVQDMDHENMFWYRQDPGLGLRLIYFSYDVKMKEKGDIPEGYSVSREKKERFSLILESASTNQTSMYLCASFSGSGANVLTFGAGSRLTVL.

The gene calls are TRBV9 and TRBJ1-1, with no clear D. The germline gives CDR1 SGDLS, CDR2 YYNGEE. This CDR3 spans 10 amino acids. The V gene lost 4 bases and the J gene lost 7 bases, with 5 bases spanning the gap. The CDR3 protein is CASSPREAFF. The CDR3 DNA reads as TGTGCCAGCAGCCCTCGTGAAGCTTTCTTT.

This chain links TRBV4-1 with TRBJ2-1; 13 nucleotides align to TRBD2. Germline CDR1 is MGHRA and CDR2 is YSYEKL. V lost 2 bases and J lost 7; bases outside the gene matches: 11. This CDR3 has 18 residues. The CDR3 reads CASSQRGLAGEGWNEQFF. DNA for the CDR3: TGCGCCAGCAGCCAACGTGGACTAGCGGGAGAGGGGTGGAATGAGCAGTTCTTC.

The chain combines TRBV7-6 with TRBJ2-2, with D possibly matching TRBD2 (5 bases). The CDR3 loop spans 16 amino acids. Trimming cost V 1 base and J 2 bases, with 11 bases left between them. Germline V gene data show CDR1 as SGHVS and CDR2 as FNYEAQ. This CDR3 reads CASSLGAGGNTGELFF. The CDR3 nucleotides are TGTGCCAGCAGCTTAGGGGCGGGCGGAAACACCGGGGAGCTGTTTTTT.

The chain has TRBV7-9 and TRBJ2-6; 13 bases align to TRBD2. V was clipped by 0 bases and J by 1 base; unmatched bases: 3. Germline assignment: CDR1 SEHNR and CDR2 FQNEAQ (reference sequence). The CDR3 runs to 19 residues. Here the CDR3 DNA reads TGTGCCAGCAGCTTAGCCCCGGGACTAGCGGGATCTGGGGCCAACGTCCTGACTTTC. Amino acid sequence: CASSLAPGLAGSGANVLTF.

As concerns this clone: The same CDR3 arises from other DNA sequences in this sample as well. This chain links TRBV28 with TRBJ2-7, with TRBD2 matching 11 bases. This CDR3 comprises 14 residues. Germline V lookup: CDR1 MDHEN, CDR2 SYDVKM. J was trimmed by 1 base and V by 7 bases; bases with no gene match: 3. DNA of the CDR3: TGTGCCAGCACAAGGACTAGCGGGTCCTACGAGCAGTACTTC. Translated, it gives CASTRTSGSYEQYF.

The chain combines TRBV29-1 with TRBJ2-3; tentative D call: TRBD2 (7 bases). V lost 1 base, J lost 4 bases, and 18 bases lay in between. CDR3 length equals 16 residues. Germline values: CDR1 SQVTM, CDR2 ANQGSEA. CDR3 region: CSVEGGGGLGSDTQYF. The CDR3 DNA sequence: TGCAGCGTTGAAGGGGGGGGCGGACTAGGGTCAGATACGCAGTATTTT.

This rearrangement joins TRBV5-1 to TRBJ2-1; D possibly corresponds to TRBD2 (6 bases). The CDR3 length is 14 residues. The V end was cut by 1 base, the J end by 4 bases, with 9 bases between. Germline loops: CDR1 SGHRS, CDR2 YFSETQ. This CDR3 is CASSLTGGYNEQFF. In nucleotides, the CDR3 is TGCGCCAGCAGCTTGACCGGGGGATACAATGAGCAGTTCTTC.

The gene calls are TRBV25-1 and TRBJ1-2; 7 bases match TRBD1. CDR3 length equals 14 residues. The junction had 7 bases not matched to a gene; V was cut back by 2 bases and J by 7 bases. CDR1 is MGHDK, CDR2 SYGVNS, per germline. CDR3: CASSEPINRGGYTF. The CDR3, as DNA: TGTGCCAGCAGTGAACCCATTAACAGGGGTGGCTACACCTTC.

The chain links TRBV5-1 to TRBJ2-1, with TRBD2 identical over 7 bases. Trimming took 1 base from V and 8 from J; bases not matched to a gene: 9. The CDR3 sequence is 15 residues long. Germline V gene data show CDR1 as SGHRS and CDR2 as YFSETQ. This CDR3 is CASSLPSGSSDEQFF. CDR3 DNA sequence: TGCGCCAGCAGCTTGCCTAGCGGATCGTCGGATGAGCAGTTCTTC.

CDR3 sequence: CASTPRGNKNIQYF. The CDR3 DNA reads TGTGCCAGTACCCCGCGGGGCAACAAAAACATTCAGTACTTC. This chain joins TRBV19 and TRBJ2-4, with D possibly being TRBD2 (6 bases). V was shortened by 7 bases and J by 3 bases, with 13 bases between the two germline ends. The CDR3 is 14 residues long. Germline V gives CDR1 LNHDA, CDR2 SQIVND (reference sequence).

This clone has a single count. The V gene is TRBV6-6, the J gene TRBJ1-5, with 9 positions matching TRBD1. The germline V gene encodes CDR1 MNHNY and CDR2 SVGAGI (reference sequence). The CDR3 is 15 amino acids. With V trimmed by 2 bases and J by 5 bases, 4 bases remained unmatched. CDR3 DNA sequence: TGTGCCAGCAGTTACCTTCGGACAGGGGATCAGCCCCAGCATTTT. Residues: CASSYLRTGDQPQHF.

The chain links TRBV10-3 to TRBJ1-3; possible D gene TRBD1, 5 bases. Trimming took off 2 bases at V and 3 bases at J, with 8 bases between the two ends. CDR1 ENHRY and CDR2 SYGVKD come from the germline V gene. This CDR3 is 14 amino acids long. The CDR3 DNA sequence: TGTGCCATCAGTGAGGGGGCGCTTGGAAACACCATATATTTT. It translates to CAISEGALGNTIYF.

The CDR3 protein is CASSLLGRTGLGTDTQYF. The DNA for the CDR3 is TGTGCCAGCAGCTTACTTGGGAGGACAGGGTTGGGCACAGATACGCAGTATTTT. V gene TRBV7-3 combines with J gene TRBJ2-3; TRBD1 matches 8 bases. V trimming: 2 bases; J trimming: 1 base; junction bases outside the gene matches: 11. This CDR3 spans 18 amino acids. Germline CDR1 is SGHTA and CDR2 is FQGTGA.

This clone was counted between two and nine times. The DNA of the CDR3 is TGTGCCAGCAGTGAATATCGGGACAGAGGCTACAATCAGCCCCAGCATTTT. Translated: CASSEYRDRGYNQPQHF. The chain combines TRBV6-1 with TRBJ1-5, with TRBD1 matching over 7 bases. From germline, CDR1 is MNHNS and CDR2 SASEGT. CDR3 length: 17 amino acids. J lost 3 bases, V lost 2 bases, and 10 bases had no gene match.

This chain links TRBV9 with TRBJ2-1, with D tentatively TRBD1 (7 bases). This CDR3 is built from 17 residues. CDR1 and CDR2 from the germline V gene are SGDLS and YYNGEE. V was pared by 2 bases and J by 1 base, with 16 bases between. This chain's CDR3 is CASSVSGGGLSYNEQFF. The CDR3 DNA follows: TGTGCCAGCAGCGTTTCTGGAGGGGGCCTTTCCTACAATGAGCAGTTCTTC.

The chain uses TRBV2 and TRBJ2-1; 10 bases align to TRBD2. With V trimmed by 5 bases and J by 0 bases, 7 bases remained unmatched. Germline CDR1 reads SNHLY; CDR2 reads FYNNEI. The CDR3 has 17 amino acids. CDR3 region: CASSLGLAASSYNEQFF. As DNA, the CDR3 is TGTGCCAGCAGTCTTGGACTAGCGGCGAGCTCCTACAATGAGCAGTTCTTC.

V is TRBV9 and J is TRBJ2-1; D gene ambiguous. The CDR3 sequence is 12 residues long. The V gene's germline CDR1 is SGDLS and CDR2 YYNGEE. Trimming shortened V by 3 bases and J by 7 bases, and 8 bases separated the two germline ends. The CDR3, as DNA: TGTGCCAGCAGCGGTTCGAGGAATGAGCAGTTCTTC. It translates to CASSGSRNEQFF.

This clone occurred once. This chain joins TRBV4-2 and TRBJ2-1; D is unclear. The CDR3 is made up of 14 amino acids. V lost 0 bases to trimming and J lost 5 bases, with 8 bases between them. CDR1 is LGHNA, CDR2 YNFKEQ, per germline. The CDR3 DNA follows: TGTGCCAGCAGCCAAGATATCGAGAACAATGAGCAGTTCTTC. It encodes CASSQDIENNEQFF.

This clone came up a few times. The junction shows a germline mismatch at one end, possibly a read error. This sequence joins TRBV7-9 and TRBJ2-5, with D unresolved. From germline, CDR1 is SEHNR and CDR2 FQNEAQ (reference sequence). The CDR3 loop spans 11 amino acids. The CDR3 region has the DNA TGTTCCAGCAGCTTAGAGCAGACCCAGTACTTC. Protein sequence: CSSSLEQTQYF.